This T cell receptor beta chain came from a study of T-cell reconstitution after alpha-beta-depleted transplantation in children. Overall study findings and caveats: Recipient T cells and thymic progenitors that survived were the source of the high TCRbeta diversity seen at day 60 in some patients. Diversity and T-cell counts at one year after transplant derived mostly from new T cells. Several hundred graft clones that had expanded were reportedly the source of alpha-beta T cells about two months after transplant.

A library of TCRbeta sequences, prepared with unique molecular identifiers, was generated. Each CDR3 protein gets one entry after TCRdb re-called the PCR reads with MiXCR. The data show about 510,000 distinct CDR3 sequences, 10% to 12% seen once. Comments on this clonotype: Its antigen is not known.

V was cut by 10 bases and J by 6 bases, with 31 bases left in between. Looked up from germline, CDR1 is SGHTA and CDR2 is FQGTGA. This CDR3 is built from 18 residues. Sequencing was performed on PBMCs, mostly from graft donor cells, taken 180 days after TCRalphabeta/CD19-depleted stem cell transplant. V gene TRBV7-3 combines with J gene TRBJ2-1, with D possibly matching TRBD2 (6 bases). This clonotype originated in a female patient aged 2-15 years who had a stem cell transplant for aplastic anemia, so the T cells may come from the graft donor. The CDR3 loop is CAISFPPVWEASLNEQFF. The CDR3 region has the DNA TGTGCCATCAGTTTCCCTCCTGTTTGGGAGGCCTCTCTCAATGAGCAGTTCTTC. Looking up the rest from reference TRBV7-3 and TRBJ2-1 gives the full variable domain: GAGVSQTPSNKVTEKGKYVELRCDPISGHTALYWYRQSLGQGPEFLIYFQGTGAADDSGLPNDRFFAVRPEGSVSTLKIQRTERGDSAVYLCAISFPPVWEASLNEQFFGPGTRLTVL.